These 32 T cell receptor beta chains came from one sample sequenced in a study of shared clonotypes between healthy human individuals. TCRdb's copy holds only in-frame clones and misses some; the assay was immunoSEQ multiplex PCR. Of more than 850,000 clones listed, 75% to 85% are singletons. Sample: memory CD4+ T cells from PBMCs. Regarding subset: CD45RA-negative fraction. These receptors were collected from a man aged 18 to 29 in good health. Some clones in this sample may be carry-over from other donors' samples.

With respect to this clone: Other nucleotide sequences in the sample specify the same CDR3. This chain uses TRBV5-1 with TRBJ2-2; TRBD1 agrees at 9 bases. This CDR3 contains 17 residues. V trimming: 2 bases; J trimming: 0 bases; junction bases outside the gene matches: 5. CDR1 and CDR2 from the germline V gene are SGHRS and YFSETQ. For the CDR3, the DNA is TGCGCCAGCAGCTTATTAGGACAGGGGACGAACACCGGGGAGCTGTTTTTT. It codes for CASSLLGQGTNTGELFF.

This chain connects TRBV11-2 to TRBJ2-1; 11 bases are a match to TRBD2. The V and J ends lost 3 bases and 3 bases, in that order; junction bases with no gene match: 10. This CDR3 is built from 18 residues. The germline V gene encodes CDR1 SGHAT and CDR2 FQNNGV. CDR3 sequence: CASSFRGVGLAVYNEQFF. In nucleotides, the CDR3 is TGTGCCAGCAGCTTCAGGGGGGTGGGACTAGCGGTCTACAATGAGCAGTTCTTC.

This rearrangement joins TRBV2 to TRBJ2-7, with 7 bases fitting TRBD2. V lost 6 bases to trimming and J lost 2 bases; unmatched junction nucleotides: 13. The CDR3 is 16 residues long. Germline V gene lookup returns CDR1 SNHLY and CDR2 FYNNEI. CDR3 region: CASSRIWGGLTYEQYF. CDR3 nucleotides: TGTGCCAGCAGCCGGATCTGGGGAGGGCTAACCTACGAGCAGTACTTC.

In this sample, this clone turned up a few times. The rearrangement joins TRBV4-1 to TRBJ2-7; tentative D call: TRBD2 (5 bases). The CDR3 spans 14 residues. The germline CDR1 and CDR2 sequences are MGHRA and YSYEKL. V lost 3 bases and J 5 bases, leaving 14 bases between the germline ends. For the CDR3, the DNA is TGCGCCAGCAGCCAGCTGACTATTAATAACGAGCAGTACTTC. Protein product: CASSQLTINNEQYF.

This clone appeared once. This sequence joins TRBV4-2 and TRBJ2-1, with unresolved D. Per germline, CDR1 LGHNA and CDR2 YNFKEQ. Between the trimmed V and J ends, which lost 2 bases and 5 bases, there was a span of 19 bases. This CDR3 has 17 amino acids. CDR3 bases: TGTGCCAGCAGCCAAAGGTGGGTCGGTGAGACCCACAATGAGCAGTTCTTC. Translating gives CASSQRWVGETHNEQFF.

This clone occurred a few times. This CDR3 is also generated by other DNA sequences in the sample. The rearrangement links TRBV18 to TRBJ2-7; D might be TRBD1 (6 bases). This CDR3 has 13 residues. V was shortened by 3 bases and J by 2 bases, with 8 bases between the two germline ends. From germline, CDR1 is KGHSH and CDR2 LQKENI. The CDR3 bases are TGTGCCAGCTCACCCAGGGGCCCCTACGAGCAGTACTTC. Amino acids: CASSPRGPYEQYF.

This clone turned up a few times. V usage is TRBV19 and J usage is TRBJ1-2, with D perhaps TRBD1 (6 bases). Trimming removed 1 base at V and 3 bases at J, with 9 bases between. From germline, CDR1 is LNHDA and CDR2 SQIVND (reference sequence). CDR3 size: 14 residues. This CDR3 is CASSIGAGDYGYTF. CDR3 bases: TGTGCCAGTAGTATAGGGGCAGGGGACTATGGCTACACCTTC.

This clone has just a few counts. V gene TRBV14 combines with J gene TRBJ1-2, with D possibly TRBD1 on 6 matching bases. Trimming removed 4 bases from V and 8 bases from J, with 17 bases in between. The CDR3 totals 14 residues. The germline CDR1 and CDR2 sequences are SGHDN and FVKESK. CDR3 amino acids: CASSPLGALGGYTF. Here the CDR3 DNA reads TGTGCCAGCAGCCCACTGGGGGCTTTGGGAGGCTACACCTTC.

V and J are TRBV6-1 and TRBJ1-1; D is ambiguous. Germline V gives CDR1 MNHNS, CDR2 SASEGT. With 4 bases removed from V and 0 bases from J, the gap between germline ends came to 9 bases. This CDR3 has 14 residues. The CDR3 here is CASSALYMNTEAFF. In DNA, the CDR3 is TGTGCCAGCAGTGCCCTTTACATGAACACTGAAGCTTTCTTT.

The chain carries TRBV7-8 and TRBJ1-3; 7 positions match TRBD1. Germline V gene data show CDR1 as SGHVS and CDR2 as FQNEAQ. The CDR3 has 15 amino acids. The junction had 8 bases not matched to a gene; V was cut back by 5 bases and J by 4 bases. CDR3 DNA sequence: TGTGCCAGCAGCGTCGACAGGGCGTCCGGAAACACCATATATTTT. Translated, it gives CASSVDRASGNTIYF.

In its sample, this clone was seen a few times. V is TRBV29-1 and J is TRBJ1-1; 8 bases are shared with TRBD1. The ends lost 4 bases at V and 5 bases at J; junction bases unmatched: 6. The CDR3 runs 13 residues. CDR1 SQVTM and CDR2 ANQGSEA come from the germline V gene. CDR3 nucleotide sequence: TGCAGCGTTGGACAGGGGCCGGAGACTGAAGCTTTCTTT. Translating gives CSVGQGPETEAFF.

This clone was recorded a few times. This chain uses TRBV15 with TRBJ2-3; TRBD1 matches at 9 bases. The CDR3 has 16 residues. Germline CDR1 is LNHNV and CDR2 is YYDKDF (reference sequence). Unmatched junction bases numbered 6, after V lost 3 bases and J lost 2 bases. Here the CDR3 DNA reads TGTGCCACCAGCAGGTGGACAGGGGACAACACAGATACGCAGTATTTT. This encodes CATSRWTGDNTDTQYF. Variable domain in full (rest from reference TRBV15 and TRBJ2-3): DAMVIQNPRYQVTQFGKPVTLSCSQTLNHNVMYWYQQKSSQAPKLLFHYYDKDFNNEADTPDNFQSRRPNTSFCFLDIRSPGLGDTAMYLCATSRWTGDNTDTQYFGPGTRLTVL.

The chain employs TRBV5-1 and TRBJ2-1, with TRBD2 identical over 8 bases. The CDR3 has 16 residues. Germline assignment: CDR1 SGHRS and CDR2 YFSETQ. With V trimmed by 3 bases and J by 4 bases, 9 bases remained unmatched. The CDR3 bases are TGCGCCAGCAGCTCCGGTTTGGCGGGAGGTTACAATGAGCAGTTCTTC. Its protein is CASSSGLAGGYNEQFF.

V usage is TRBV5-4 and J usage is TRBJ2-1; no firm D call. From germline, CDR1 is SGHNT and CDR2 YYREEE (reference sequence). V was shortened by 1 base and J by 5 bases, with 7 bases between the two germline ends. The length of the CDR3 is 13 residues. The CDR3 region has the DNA TGTGCCAGCAGCTTGACGGGTAACAATGAGCAGTTCTTC. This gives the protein CASSLTGNNEQFF.

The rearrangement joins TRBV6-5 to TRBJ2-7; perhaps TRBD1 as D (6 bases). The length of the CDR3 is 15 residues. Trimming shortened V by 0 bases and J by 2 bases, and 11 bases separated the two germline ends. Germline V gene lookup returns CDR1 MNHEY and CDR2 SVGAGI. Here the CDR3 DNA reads TGTGCCAGCAGTTACTCAGCGACAGGCGCCTACGAGCAGTACTTC. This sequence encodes CASSYSATGAYEQYF.

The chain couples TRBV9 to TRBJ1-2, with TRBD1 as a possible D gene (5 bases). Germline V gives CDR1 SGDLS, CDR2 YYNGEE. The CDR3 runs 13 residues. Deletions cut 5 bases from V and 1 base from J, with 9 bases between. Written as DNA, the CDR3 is TGTGCCAGCAGGGGGGGTATTAACTATGGCTACACCTTC. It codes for CASRGGINYGYTF.

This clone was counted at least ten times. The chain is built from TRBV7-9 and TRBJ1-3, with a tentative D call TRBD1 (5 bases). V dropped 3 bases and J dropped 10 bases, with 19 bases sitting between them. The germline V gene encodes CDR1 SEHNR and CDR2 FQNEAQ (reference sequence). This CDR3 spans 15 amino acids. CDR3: CASSFSEGTSKTIYF. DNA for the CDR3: TGTGCCAGCAGCTTTAGCGAGGGGACGTCCAAAACCATATATTTT.

CDR3 protein: CASSAGTGGSSGNTIYF. CDR3 DNA: TGTGCCAGCAGCGCAGGGACAGGGGGAAGCTCTGGAAACACCATATATTTT. V usage is TRBV7-3 and J usage is TRBJ1-3; 11 bases line up with TRBD1. Germline trimming cut 5 bases from V and 0 bases from J; bases unmatched to any gene: 6. Germline V gene sequence: CDR1 SGHTA, CDR2 FQGTGA. This CDR3 spans 17 amino acids.

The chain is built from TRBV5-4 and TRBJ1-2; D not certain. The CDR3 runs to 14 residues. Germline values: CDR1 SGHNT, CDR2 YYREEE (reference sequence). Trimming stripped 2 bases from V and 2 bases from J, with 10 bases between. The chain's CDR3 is CASSFERENYGYTF. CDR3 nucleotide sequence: TGTGCCAGCAGCTTCGAGAGGGAGAACTATGGCTACACCTTC.

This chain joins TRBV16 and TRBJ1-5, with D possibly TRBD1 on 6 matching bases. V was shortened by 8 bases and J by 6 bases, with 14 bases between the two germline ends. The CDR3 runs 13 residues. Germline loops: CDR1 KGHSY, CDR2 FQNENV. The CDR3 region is CASAQGGGQPQHF. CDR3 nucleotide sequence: TGTGCCAGCGCACAAGGGGGGGGTCAGCCCCAGCATTTT.

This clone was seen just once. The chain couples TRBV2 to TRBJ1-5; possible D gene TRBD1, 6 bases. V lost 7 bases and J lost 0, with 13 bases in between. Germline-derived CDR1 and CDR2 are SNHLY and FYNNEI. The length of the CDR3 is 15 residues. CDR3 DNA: TGTGCCAGCAAACCTACAGGGAATAGCAATCAGCCCCAGCATTTT. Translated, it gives CASKPTGNSNQPQHF.

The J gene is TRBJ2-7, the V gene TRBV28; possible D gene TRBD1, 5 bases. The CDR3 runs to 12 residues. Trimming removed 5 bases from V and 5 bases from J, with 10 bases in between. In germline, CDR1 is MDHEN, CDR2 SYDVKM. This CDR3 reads CASSQGGHEQYF. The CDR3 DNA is TGTGCCAGCAGTCAGGGCGGTCACGAGCAGTACTTC.

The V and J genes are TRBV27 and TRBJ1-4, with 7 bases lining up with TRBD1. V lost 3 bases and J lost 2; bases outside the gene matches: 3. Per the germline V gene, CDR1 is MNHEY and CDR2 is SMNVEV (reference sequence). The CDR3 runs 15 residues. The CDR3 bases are TGTGCCAGCAGTTTCCGACAGGGCACTAATGAAAAACTGTTTTTT. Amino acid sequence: CASSFRQGTNEKLFF. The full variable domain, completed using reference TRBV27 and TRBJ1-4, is EAQVTQNPRYLITVTGKKLTVTCSQNMNHEYMSWYRQDPGLGLRQIYYSMNVEVTDKGDVPEGYKVSRKEKRNFPLILESPSPNQTSLYFCASSFRQGTNEKLFFGSGTQLSVL.

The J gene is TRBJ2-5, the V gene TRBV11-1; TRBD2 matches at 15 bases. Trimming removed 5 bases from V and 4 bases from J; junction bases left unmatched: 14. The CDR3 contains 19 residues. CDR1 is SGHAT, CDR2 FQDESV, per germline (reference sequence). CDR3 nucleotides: TGTGCCAGCAGCCAATTGAGGGGACTAGCGGGAGGAGGGGGAGAGACCCAGTACTTC. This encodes CASSQLRGLAGGGGETQYF. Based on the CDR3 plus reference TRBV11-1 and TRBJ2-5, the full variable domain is EAEVAQSPRYKITEKSQAVAFWCDPISGHATLYWYRQILGQGPELLVQFQDESVVDDSQLPKDRFSAERLKGVDSTLKIQPAELGDSAMYLCASSQLRGLAGGGGETQYFGPGTRLLVL.

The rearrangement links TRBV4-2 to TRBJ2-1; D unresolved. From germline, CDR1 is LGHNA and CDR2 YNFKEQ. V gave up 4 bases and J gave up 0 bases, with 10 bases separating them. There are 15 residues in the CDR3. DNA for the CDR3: TGTGCCAGCAGCCCAGCGTACAGCTCCTACAATGAGCAGTTCTTC. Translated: CASSPAYSSYNEQFF.

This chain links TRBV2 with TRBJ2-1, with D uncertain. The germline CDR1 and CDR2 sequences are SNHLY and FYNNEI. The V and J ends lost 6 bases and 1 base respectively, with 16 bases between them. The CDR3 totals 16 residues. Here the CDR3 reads CASRRLLPYSYNEQFF. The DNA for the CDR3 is TGTGCCAGCAGGCGACTGTTACCCTATTCCTACAATGAGCAGTTCTTC.

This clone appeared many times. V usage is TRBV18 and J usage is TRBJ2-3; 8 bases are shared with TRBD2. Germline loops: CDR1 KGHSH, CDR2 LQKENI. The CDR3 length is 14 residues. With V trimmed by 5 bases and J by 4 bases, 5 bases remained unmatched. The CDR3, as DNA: TGTGCCAGCTCAGTGGGACTAGTTTCAGATACGCAGTATTTT. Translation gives CASSVGLVSDTQYF.

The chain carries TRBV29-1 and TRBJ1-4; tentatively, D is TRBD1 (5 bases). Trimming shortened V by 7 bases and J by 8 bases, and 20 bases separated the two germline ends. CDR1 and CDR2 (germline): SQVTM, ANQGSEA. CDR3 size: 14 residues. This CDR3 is CSATGLTLGEKLFF. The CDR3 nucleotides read TGCAGCGCCACGGGACTTACCCTTGGGGAAAAACTGTTTTTT.

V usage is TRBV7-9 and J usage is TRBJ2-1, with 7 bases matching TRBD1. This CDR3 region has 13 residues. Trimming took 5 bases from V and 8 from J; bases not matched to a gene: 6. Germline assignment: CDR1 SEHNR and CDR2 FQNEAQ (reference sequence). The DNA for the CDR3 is TGTGCCAGCAGCCGCAATACAGGGGATGAGCAGTTCTTC. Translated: CASSRNTGDEQFF.

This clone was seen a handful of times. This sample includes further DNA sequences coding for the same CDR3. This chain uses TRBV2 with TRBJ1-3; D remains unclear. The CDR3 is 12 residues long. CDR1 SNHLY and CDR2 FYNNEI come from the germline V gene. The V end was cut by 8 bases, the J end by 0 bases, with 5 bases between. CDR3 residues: CASRDSGNTIYF. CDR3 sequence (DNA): TGTGCCAGCCGGGACTCTGGAAACACCATATATTTT.

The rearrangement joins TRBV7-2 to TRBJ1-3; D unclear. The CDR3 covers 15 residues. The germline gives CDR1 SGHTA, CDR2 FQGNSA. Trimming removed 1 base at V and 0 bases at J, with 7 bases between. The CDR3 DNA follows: TGTGCCAGCAGCTTAGAACAGCTCTCTGGAAACACCATATATTTT. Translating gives CASSLEQLSGNTIYF.

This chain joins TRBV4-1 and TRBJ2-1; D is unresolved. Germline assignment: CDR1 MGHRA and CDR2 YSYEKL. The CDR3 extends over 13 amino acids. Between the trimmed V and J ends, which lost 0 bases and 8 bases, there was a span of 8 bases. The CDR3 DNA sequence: TGCGCCAGCAGCCAAGATCCCAGATATGAGCAGTTCTTC. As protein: CASSQDPRYEQFF.